This T cell receptor (beta chain) was sequenced during a study of T cells expressing NK-cell markers. TCRdb reprocessed the 5' RACE reads and reports one entry per CDR3 protein, with no DNA. Listed are 400,000 to 500,000 distinct CDR3 sequences; approximately 6.8% falls within the top ten. The sample comprised blood T cells: a sorted CD56 or NKG2C T cell subset, CD4+ or CD8+ T cells, or bulk PBMC T cells (not recorded which). The receptor was derived from a woman aged 18 to 75 in good health.

The CDR3 here is CASSLGLAGGPGYEQYF. This rearrangement joins TRBV7-2 to TRBJ2-7; TCRdb's D call of TRBD2 is untestable without DNA. Germline V lookup: CDR1 SGHTA, CDR2 FQGNSA. This CDR3 has 17 residues.